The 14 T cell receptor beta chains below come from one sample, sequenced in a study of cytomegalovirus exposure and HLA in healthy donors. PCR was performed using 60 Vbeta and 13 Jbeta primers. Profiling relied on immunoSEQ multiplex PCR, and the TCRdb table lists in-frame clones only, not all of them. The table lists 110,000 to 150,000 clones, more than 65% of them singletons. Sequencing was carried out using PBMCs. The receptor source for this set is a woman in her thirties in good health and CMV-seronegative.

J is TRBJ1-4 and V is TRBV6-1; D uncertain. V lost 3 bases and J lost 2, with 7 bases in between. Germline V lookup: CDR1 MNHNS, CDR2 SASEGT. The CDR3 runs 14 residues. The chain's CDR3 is CASSDGHTNEKLFF. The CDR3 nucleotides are TGTGCCAGCAGTGATGGGCACACTAATGAAAAACTGTTTTTT.

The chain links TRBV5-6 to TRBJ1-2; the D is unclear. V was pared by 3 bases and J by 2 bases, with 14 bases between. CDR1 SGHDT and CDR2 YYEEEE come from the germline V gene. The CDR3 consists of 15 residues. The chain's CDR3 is CASSSLASMNYGYTF. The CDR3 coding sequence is TGTGCCAGCAGCTCCCTAGCCTCCATGAACTATGGCTACACCTTC.

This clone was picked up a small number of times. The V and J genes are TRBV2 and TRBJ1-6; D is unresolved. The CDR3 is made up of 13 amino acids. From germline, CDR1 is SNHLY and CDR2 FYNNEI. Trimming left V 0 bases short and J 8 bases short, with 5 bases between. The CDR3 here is CASSEAGDSPLHF. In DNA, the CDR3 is TGTGCCAGCAGTGAAGCGGGAGATTCACCCCTCCACTTT.

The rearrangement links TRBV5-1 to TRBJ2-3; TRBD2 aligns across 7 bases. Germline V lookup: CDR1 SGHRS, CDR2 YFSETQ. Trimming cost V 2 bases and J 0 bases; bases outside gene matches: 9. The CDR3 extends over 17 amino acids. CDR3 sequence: CASSFNRSGNSTDTQYF. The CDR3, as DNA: TGCGCCAGCAGCTTCAATCGGAGCGGGAACAGCACAGATACGCAGTATTTT.

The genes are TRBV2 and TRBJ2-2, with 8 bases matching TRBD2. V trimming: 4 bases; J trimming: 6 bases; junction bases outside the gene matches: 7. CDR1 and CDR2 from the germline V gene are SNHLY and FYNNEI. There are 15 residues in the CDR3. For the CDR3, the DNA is TGTGCCAGCAGTGGGGGACTAGTTCGGGCCGGGGAGCTGTTTTTT. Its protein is CASSGGLVRAGELFF.

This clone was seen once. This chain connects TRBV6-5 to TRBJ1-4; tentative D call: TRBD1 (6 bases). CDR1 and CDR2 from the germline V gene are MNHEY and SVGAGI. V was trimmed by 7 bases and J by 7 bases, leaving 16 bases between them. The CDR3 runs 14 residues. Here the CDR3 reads CASIRTDRGEKLFF. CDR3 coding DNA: TGTGCCAGCATTAGGACGGACAGAGGTGAAAAACTGTTTTTT.

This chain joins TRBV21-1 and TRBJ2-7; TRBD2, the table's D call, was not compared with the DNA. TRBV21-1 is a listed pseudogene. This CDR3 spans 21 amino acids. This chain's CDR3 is CASSKEWAGSSNRVSSYEQYF. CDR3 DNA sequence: TGTGCCAGCAGCAAAGAATGGGCGGGCAGCTCGAACCGCGTAAGCTCCTACGAGCAGTACTTC.

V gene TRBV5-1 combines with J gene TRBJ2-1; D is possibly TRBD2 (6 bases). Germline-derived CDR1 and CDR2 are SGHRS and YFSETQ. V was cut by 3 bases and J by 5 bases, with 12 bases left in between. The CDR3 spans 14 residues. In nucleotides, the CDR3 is TGCGCCAGCAGCTCGCTTGGGACTGACAATGAGCAGTTCTTC. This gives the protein CASSSLGTDNEQFF.

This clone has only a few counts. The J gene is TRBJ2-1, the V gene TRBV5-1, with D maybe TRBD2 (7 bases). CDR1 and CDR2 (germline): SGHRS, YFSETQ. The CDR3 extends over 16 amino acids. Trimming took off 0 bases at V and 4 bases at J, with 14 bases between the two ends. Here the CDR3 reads CASSLVRGARYNEQFF. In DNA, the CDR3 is TGCGCCAGCAGCTTGGTACGGGGGGCAAGATACAATGAGCAGTTCTTC.

CDR3 DNA sequence: TGTGCCAGCAGCTTACGGGGATTAGGTGATGAAAAACTGTTTTTT. It specifies CASSLRGLGDEKLFF. This rearrangement joins TRBV7-9 to TRBJ1-4; the D is unclear. Trimming cost V 2 bases and J 6 bases, with 13 bases left between them. The CDR3 runs to 15 residues. Looked up from germline, CDR1 is SEHNR and CDR2 is FQNEAQ (reference sequence).

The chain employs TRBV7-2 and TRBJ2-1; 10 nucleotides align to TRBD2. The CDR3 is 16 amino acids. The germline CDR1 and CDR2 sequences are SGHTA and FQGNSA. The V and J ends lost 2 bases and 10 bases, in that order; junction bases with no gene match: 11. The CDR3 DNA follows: TGTGCCAGCAGCTTATCCCGCCAGGTAGCGGGAGGAGAGCAGTTCTTC. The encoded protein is CASSLSRQVAGGEQFF.

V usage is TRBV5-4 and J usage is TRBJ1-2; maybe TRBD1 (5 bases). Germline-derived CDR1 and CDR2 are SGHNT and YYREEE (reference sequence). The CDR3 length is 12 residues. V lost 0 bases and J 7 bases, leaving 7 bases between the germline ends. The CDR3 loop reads CASSLDRRGYTF. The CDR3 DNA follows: TGTGCCAGCAGCTTGGACAGGCGTGGCTACACCTTC.

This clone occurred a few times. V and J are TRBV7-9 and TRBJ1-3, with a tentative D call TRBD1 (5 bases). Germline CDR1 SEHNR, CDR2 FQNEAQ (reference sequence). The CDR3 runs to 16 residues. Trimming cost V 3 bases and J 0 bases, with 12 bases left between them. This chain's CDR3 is CASSFRIGGSGNTIYF. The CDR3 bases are TGTGCCAGCAGCTTCCGAATCGGGGGCTCTGGAAACACCATATATTTT.

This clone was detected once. CDR3 DNA sequence: TGTGCCAGTGGCCCCGTCTGGCCCGAGCAGTACTTC. It translates to CASGPVWPEQYF. The chain has TRBV19 and TRBJ2-7; the D is unclear. This CDR3 is 12 amino acids long. V dropped 8 bases and J dropped 6 bases, with 14 bases sitting between them. Germline V gives CDR1 LNHDA, CDR2 SQIVND (reference sequence).